This T cell receptor (beta chain) was identified during a study of T cell responses to AZD1222 COVID-19 vaccine. As for the study in general: Second-dose groups at about 4 or about 12 weeks were pooled.

Regarding the study as a whole: Seropositive at baseline were only a handful of AZD1222 recipients.

Trimming took off 0 bases at V and 4 bases at J, with 7 bases between the two ends. This CDR3 contains 14 residues. Germline V gene lookup returns CDR1 SGHAT and CDR2 FQNNGV. Comment on this clone: Its cognate antigen is unknown.

The table came from immunoSEQ multiplex PCR; TCRdb's copy has only in-frame clones and leaves some out. The table includes roughly 67,000 clones, 88% detected once. Specimen: peripheral blood, collected on day 0 of AZD1222 vaccination. The J gene is TRBJ1-5, the V gene TRBV11-2; D remains ambiguous. The receptor was derived from an adult in good health. CDR3 bases: TGTGCCAGCAGCTTAGACAGCCCTAATCAGCCCCAGCATTTT. Amino acids: CASSLDSPNQPQHF. Combining the CDR3 with reference TRBV11-2 and TRBJ1-5 gives the whole variable domain EAGVAQSPRYKIIEKRQSVAFWCNPISGHATLYWYQQILGQGPKLLIQFQNNGVVDDSQLPKDRFSAERLKGVDSTLKIQPAKLEDSAVYLCASSLDSPNQPQHFGDGTRLSIL.